This T cell receptor beta chain appears in the sequencing data of a study of blood T cells in healthy people across ages. Primed by a sample-barcoded 5' primer and a J-beta primer mix, a second PCR proceeded for about 6 to 11 cycles. TCRdb re-called the 5' RACE reads with MiXCR, one entry per CDR3 protein. The repertoire consists of 1.5 million to 2 million distinct CDR3 sequences, with around half occurring once and the leading ten covering roughly 2%. V gave up 7 bases and J gave up 5 bases; unmatched junction bases: 9. The germline V gene has CDR1 SQVTM and CDR2 ANQGSEA. The CDR3 loop spans 14 amino acids. This clonotype has at least ten counts.

The specimen was blood. This chain connects TRBV29-1 to TRBJ2-5; 11 bases map to TRBD2. The source of this sequence is a woman aged 40 to 55 in good health. The CDR3 reads CSAGLAGGFETQYF. For the CDR3, the DNA is TGCAGCGCTGGGCTAGCGGGAGGATTCGAGACCCAGTACTTC.